These 21 T cell receptor beta chains originate from one sample sequenced in a study of T cell responses to AZD1222 COVID-19 vaccine (dated by TCRdb to about 2021). The time point label here, explained by the study, means: baseline before first vaccination. The library was built by means of the immunoSEQ multiplex PCR assay. The table was pulled from immuneACCESS by TCRdb, which kept in-frame rearrangements only. Such tables lose some clones; where checked, under half of the loss comes from unresolved V genes, and the rest has no known cause. The sample profile shows 200,000 or so clones; 90% to 95% of them were found once. 7% to 9.5% of the sample lies in the top ten. The sample was peripheral blood, taken on day 0 of AZD1222 vaccination. The source of these receptors is an adult in good health.

The rearrangement links TRBV19 to TRBJ1-4; D is uncertain. There are 13 residues in the CDR3. V lost 3 bases to trimming and J lost 8 bases, with 10 bases between them. The germline V gene encodes CDR1 LNHDA and CDR2 SQIVND (reference sequence). CDR3 sequence (DNA): TGTGCCAGTAGTATTTCGGTGCGCGAAAAACTGTTTTTT. This gives the protein CASSISVREKLFF.

This chain uses TRBV5-4 with TRBJ1-2; D remains ambiguous. The CDR3 loop spans 14 amino acids. V gave up 3 bases and J gave up 1 base, with 10 bases separating them. Looked up from germline, CDR1 is SGHNT and CDR2 is YYREEE (reference sequence). This CDR3 is CASSSEWGNYGYTF. CDR3 sequence (DNA): TGTGCCAGCAGCTCGGAGTGGGGTAACTATGGCTACACCTTC. The full variable domain, completed using reference TRBV5-4 and TRBJ1-2, is ETGVTQSPTHLIKTRGQQVTLRCSSQSGHNTVSWYQQALGQGPQFIFQYYREEENGRGNFPPRFSGLQFPNYSSELNVNALELDDSALYLCASSSEWGNYGYTFGSGTRLTVV.

The chain links TRBV30 to TRBJ1-1; 9 bases are shared with TRBD1. The CDR3 has 14 residues. V shed 4 bases and J 5 bases; nucleotides not matched to a gene: 8. Germline values: CDR1 GTSNPN, CDR2 SVGIG (reference sequence). CDR3 bases: TGTGCCTGGAATAACAACAGGGGGCAAACTGAAGCTTTCTTT. It specifies CAWNNNRGQTEAFF.

Regarding this clone: A read error may produce the germline difference seen at one junction end. This chain joins TRBV7-7 and TRBJ2-7; TRBD2 aligns across 10 bases. The CDR3 has 15 amino acids. Germline values: CDR1 SSHAT, CDR2 FNYEAQ (reference sequence). The chain's CDR3 is CASSYRLAGPYEQYF. The CDR3 coding sequence is TGTGCTAGCAGCTACAGACTAGCGGGTCCTTACGAGCAGTACTTC.

This clone has ten or more counts. This chain uses TRBV6-5 with TRBJ2-1, with unresolved D. V lost 0 bases and J 8 bases, leaving 17 bases between the germline ends. Germline V CDR1 and CDR2: MNHEY, SVGAGI. The CDR3 is 16 amino acids. The CDR3, as DNA: TGTGCCAGCAGTTACTCGTCCCAGGCGACCCAGGATGAGCAGTTCTTC. It encodes CASSYSSQATQDEQFF.

The J gene is TRBJ2-2, the V gene TRBV9, with TRBD2 matching 9 bases. Unmatched junction bases numbered 7, after V lost 4 bases and J lost 3 bases. CDR1 SGDLS and CDR2 YYNGEE come from the germline V gene. This CDR3 is built from 16 residues. The CDR3 loop is CASSPWAGGDTGELFF. CDR3 in DNA: TGTGCCAGCAGCCCGTGGGCGGGAGGGGACACCGGGGAGCTGTTTTTT.

The chain couples TRBV12-1 to TRBJ1-2. TRBV12-1 is a pseudogene segment. The CDR3 spans 12 residues. The CDR3 DNA sequence: TGTGCCAGCAGCCTAAGAAGATATGGCTACACCTTC. Translated, it gives CASSLRRYGYTF.

The chain couples TRBV28 to TRBJ1-2, with D unclear. CDR3 length: 13 residues. Germline values: CDR1 MDHEN, CDR2 SYDVKM. V lost 3 bases and J 2 bases, leaving 7 bases between the germline ends. The CDR3 DNA sequence: TGTGCCAGCAGTTTGGCAGCAAACTATGGCTACACCTTC. It encodes CASSLAANYGYTF.

In regard to this clone: The junction departs from the called germline gene at one end, perhaps through a read error. The CDR3 reads CASRLEAGFYGYTF. The CDR3 DNA is TGTGCCAGCAGATTAGAGGCAGGGTTCTATGGCTACACCTTC. This chain connects TRBV7-2 to TRBJ1-2; weak D call: TRBD1 (5 bases). This CDR3 is 14 amino acids long. In germline, CDR1 is SGHTA, CDR2 FQGNSA.

The chain employs TRBV4-1 and TRBJ2-5; 7 nucleotides match TRBD2. The CDR3 covers 13 residues. The V gene end was trimmed by 3 bases and the J gene end by 5 bases; junction bases not matched to a gene: 3. Germline CDR1 is MGHRA and CDR2 is YSYEKL. The CDR3: CASSQPREETQYF. The CDR3 DNA follows: TGCGCCAGCAGCCAGCCGCGGGAGGAGACCCAGTACTTC.

J is TRBJ1-4 and V is TRBV2; D call uncertain. CDR3 length equals 13 residues. With 5 bases removed from V and 10 bases from J, the gap between germline ends came to 14 bases. Germline V gene sequence: CDR1 SNHLY, CDR2 FYNNEI. The CDR3 nucleotides are TGTGCCAGCAGTACCCAGGAGATAATAAAACTGTTTTTT. Encoded protein: CASSTQEIIKLFF.

The J gene is TRBJ1-2, the V gene TRBV5-6, with TRBD1 as a possible D gene (5 bases). The CDR3 loop spans 15 amino acids. The germline V gene encodes CDR1 SGHDT and CDR2 YYEEEE. V was cut by 0 bases and J by 3 bases, with 12 bases left in between. In DNA form, the CDR3 reads TGTGCCAGCAGCTTGGTGACTCTAGGGGACTATGGCTACACCTTC. This translates into CASSLVTLGDYGYTF.

CDR3: CASSYSAGAETQYF. The CDR3 DNA reads TGTGCCAGCAGTTACTCAGCGGGAGCAGAGACCCAGTACTTC. J is TRBJ2-5 and V is TRBV6-5; 8 positions match TRBD2. Per germline, CDR1 MNHEY and CDR2 SVGAGI. The CDR3 sequence is 14 residues long. Trimming at V came to 0 bases and at J to 4 bases, leaving 1 base not matched to a gene.

The chain has TRBV7-6 and TRBJ2-2; 10 bases are a match to TRBD2. This CDR3 is built from 15 residues. Unmatched junction bases numbered 4, after V lost 4 bases and J lost 5 bases. The germline V gene has CDR1 SGHVS and CDR2 FNYEAQ. The CDR3 loop reads CASSSSGRGTGELFF. CDR3 in DNA: TGTGCCAGCAGCTCCAGCGGGAGGGGGACCGGGGAGCTGTTTTTT.

This clone appeared once. The CDR3 sequence is CASKDRGNEKLFF. The CDR3 DNA sequence: TGTGCCAGCAAGGACAGGGGAAATGAAAAACTGTTTTTT. The chain uses TRBV28 and TRBJ1-4; TRBD1 aligns across 9 bases. The J segment lost 5 bases and the V segment lost 7 bases, leaving 2 bases of the junction unmatched. Germline loops: CDR1 MDHEN, CDR2 SYDVKM. CDR3 length equals 13 residues.

The chain recombines TRBV12-3 or TRBV12-4 with TRBJ2-3; D remains unclear. The CDR3 consists of 12 residues. Deletions cut 2 bases from V and 6 bases from J, with 6 bases between. CDR3 in amino acids: CASSLTPDTQYF. The DNA of the CDR3 is TGTGCCAGCAGTTTAACCCCGGATACGCAGTATTTT.

V and J are TRBV19 and TRBJ1-5; D is ambiguous. The V end was cut by 6 bases, the J end by 3 bases, with 6 bases between. Germline values: CDR1 LNHDA, CDR2 SQIVND (reference sequence). CDR3 size: 12 residues. CDR3 bases: TGTGCCAGTAGGGAGAACAATCAGCCCCAGCATTTT. It translates to CASRENNQPQHF.

The chain has TRBV19 and TRBJ2-3; TRBD2 matches at 10 bases. Losses at the gene ends were 6 bases for V and 2 bases for J; bases not matched to a gene: 8. This CDR3 is built from 16 residues. Germline values: CDR1 LNHDA, CDR2 SQIVND (reference sequence). The CDR3 here is CASRTLAGVPTDTQYF. The CDR3 DNA follows: TGTGCCAGTAGGACCCTAGCGGGAGTTCCCACAGATACGCAGTATTTT.

The rearrangement links TRBV3-1 (or the pseudogene TRBV3-2) to TRBJ1-5; D is possibly TRBD1 (5 bases). With 4 bases removed from V and 6 bases from J, the gap between germline ends came to 16 bases. Germline V gene lookup returns CDR1 LGHDT and CDR2 YNNKEL (reference sequence). The CDR3 sequence is 15 residues long. CDR3 residues: CASSPTRGDRQPQHF. In nucleotides, the CDR3 is TGTGCCAGCAGCCCAACTCGGGGGGATCGTCAGCCCCAGCATTTT.

Here the CDR3 reads CASSFSRGGTEAFF. CDR3 nucleotides: TGTGCCAGCAGTTTCAGCAGGGGGGGCACTGAAGCTTTCTTT. This chain connects TRBV27 to TRBJ1-1, with 7 nucleotides matching TRBD1. The germline gives CDR1 MNHEY, CDR2 SMNVEV (reference sequence). V shed 3 bases, J shed 4 bases, and the junction held 5 bases outside the gene matches. This CDR3 is 14 amino acids long.

V usage is TRBV9 and J usage is TRBJ2-2; weak D call: TRBD2 (5 bases). The V gene lost 3 bases and the J gene lost 0 bases, with 9 bases spanning the gap. Germline V gene data show CDR1 as SGDLS and CDR2 as YYNGEE. The CDR3 sequence is 15 residues long. CDR3 loop: CASSARTANTGELFF. The CDR3 DNA sequence: TGTGCCAGCAGCGCTCGGACTGCGAACACCGGGGAGCTGTTTTTT.